These 8 T cell receptor beta chains share one sample of origin, sequenced in a study of cytomegalovirus exposure and HLA in healthy donors. Use of 60 Vbeta and 13 Jbeta primers characterized the PCR. The repertoire was sequenced with immunoSEQ multiplex PCR; TCRdb's copy has only in-frame clones and lacks some. Of some 140,000 clones in the sample, 73% were seen once. Input material: PBMCs. These receptor sequences come from a woman aged 40 to 50 in good health and CMV-seronegative.

This chain connects TRBV7-2 to TRBJ1-2, with TRBD1 as a possible D gene (5 bases). Germline CDR1 SGHTA, CDR2 FQGNSA. V was trimmed by 0 bases and J by 4 bases, leaving 9 bases between them. The CDR3 extends over 14 amino acids. DNA of the CDR3: TGTGCCAGCAGCTTAGCAGGGGCCGGCTATGGCTACACCTTC. Its protein product is CASSLAGAGYGYTF.

This clone appeared a few times. The chain recombines TRBV5-6 with TRBJ2-3; 9 bases fit TRBD2. The CDR3 is 16 amino acids. Trimming took 4 bases from V and 0 from J; bases not matched to a gene: 6. Germline V gene lookup returns CDR1 SGHDT and CDR2 YYEEEE. CDR3 sequence reads: CASSPGTSRSTDTQYF. The CDR3 DNA sequence: TGTGCCAGCAGCCCAGGGACTAGCCGGAGCACAGATACGCAGTATTTT.

The J gene is TRBJ1-2, the V gene TRBV4-2; 8 positions match TRBD1. The CDR3 has 18 residues. Losses at the gene ends were 0 bases for V and 6 bases for J; bases not matched to a gene: 15. CDR1 is LGHNA, CDR2 YNFKEQ, per germline. In DNA form, the CDR3 reads TGTGCCAGCAGCCAAGATTCGGGACAAACAGGGGGTAGTAATGGCTACACCTTC. Translated: CASSQDSGQTGGSNGYTF.

J is TRBJ1-1 and V is TRBV18, with 8 bases aligning to TRBD1. CDR1 KGHSH and CDR2 LQKENI come from the germline V gene. The CDR3 contains 14 residues. Trimming took 2 bases from V and 11 from J; bases not matched to a gene: 10. The CDR3 DNA is TGTGCCAGCTCACCAGGTACAGGGGGATATTCGGCTTTCTTT. It translates to CASSPGTGGYSAFF. Drawing the rest from reference TRBV18 and TRBJ1-1, the complete variable domain is NAGVMQNPRHLVRRRGQEARLRCSPMKGHSHVYWYRQLPEEGLKFMVYLQKENIIDESGMPKERFSAEFPKEGPSILRIQQVVRGDSAAYFCASSPGTGGYSAFFGQGTRLTVV.

J is TRBJ1-5 and V is TRBV27, with no clear D. The V end lost 3 bases, the J end lost 3 bases, and 9 bases lay between the germline ends. Germline V lookup: CDR1 MNHEY, CDR2 SMNVEV (reference sequence). The CDR3 runs to 14 residues. CDR3 bases: TGTGCCAGCAGTTTGACTTTTCTCAATCAGCCCCAGCATTTT. It encodes CASSLTFLNQPQHF.

This clone was detected a few times. The chain combines TRBV9 with TRBJ1-6; perhaps TRBD1 as D (6 bases). This CDR3 comprises 14 residues. Germline V gene lookup returns CDR1 SGDLS and CDR2 YYNGEE. Trimming pared 0 bases from V and 7 bases from J, leaving 8 bases between. The CDR3 loop reads CASSVEQGNSPLHF. CDR3 coding DNA: TGTGCCAGCAGCGTAGAACAGGGAAATTCACCCCTCCACTTT.

This chain connects TRBV9 to TRBJ2-5, with D possibly matching TRBD2 (5 bases). V was cut by 4 bases and J by 0 bases, with 10 bases left in between. CDR3 size: 14 residues. In germline, CDR1 is SGDLS, CDR2 YYNGEE. CDR3 in amino acids: CASSPRANQETQYF. In DNA, the CDR3 is TGTGCCAGCAGCCCGAGGGCCAACCAAGAGACCCAGTACTTC.

V gene TRBV10-3 combines with J gene TRBJ1-1; D remains ambiguous. The germline gives CDR1 ENHRY, CDR2 SYGVKD. With 6 bases removed from V and 1 base from J, the gap between germline ends came to 9 bases. The CDR3 consists of 13 residues. In nucleotides, the CDR3 is TGTGCCATCAGCTCGACACAGAACACTGAAGCTTTCTTT. Translating it yields CAISSTQNTEAFF.